A selection of T cell receptor beta chains follows, all from one sample in a study of T cell responses to AZD1222 COVID-19 vaccine. This table comes from immunoSEQ multiplex PCR, and its TCRdb copy is limited to in-frame clones, with some not included. The repertoire holds about 59,000 clones, around 80% seen once, with over 15% in the top ten. Sequencing was performed on peripheral blood, taken on day 0 of AZD1222 vaccination. Receptors were obtained from an adult in good health. The CDR3 runs from the conserved cysteine through the conserved F or W. Each record gives: clone size, D gene, J gene, V gene, CDR3 protein, CDR3 DNA. A D gene is named only where the DNA matches it firmly. A clone size is listed for some rows: how often the clone was seen (once, few, many), or a class if it is expanded.

clone size: few; D gene: -; J gene: TRBJ2-7; V gene: TRBV28; CDR3 protein: CASSLSGRDYEQYF; CDR3 DNA: TGTGCCAGCAGCCTTAGCGGAAGAGACTACGAGCAGTACTTC
clone size: -; D gene: -; J gene: TRBJ1-1; V gene: TRBV28; CDR3 protein: CASSLRLNTEAFF; CDR3 DNA: TGTGCCAGCAGTTTGAGGCTGAACACTGAAGCTTTCTTT
clone size: once; D gene: -; J gene: TRBJ1-1; V gene: TRBV28; CDR3 protein: CASHFAPLNTEAFF; CDR3 DNA: TGTGCCAGCCATTTTGCCCCTTTGAACACTGAAGCTTTCTTT
clone size: -; D gene: TRBD1; J gene: TRBJ1-2; V gene: TRBV24-1; CDR3 protein: CATSDGRTGLFPYGYTF; CDR3 DNA: TGTGCCACCAGTGATGGAAGGACAGGTCTCTTCCCCTATGGCTACACCTTC
clone size: -; D gene: -; J gene: TRBJ2-2; V gene: TRBV18; CDR3 protein: CASSLTGQFLTGELFF; CDR3 DNA: TGTGCCAGCTCATTAACTGGACAGTTTCTCACCGGGGAGCTGTTTTTT
clone size: -; D gene: TRBD2; J gene: TRBJ2-2; V gene: TRBV3-1/TRBV3-2; CDR3 protein: CASSPTTSGPTGELFF; CDR3 DNA: TGTGCCAGCAGCCCTACCACTAGCGGACCGACCGGGGAGCTGTTTTTT
clone size: -; D gene: -; J gene: TRBJ2-3; V gene: TRBV11-2; CDR3 protein: CASKAGHSTDTQYF; CDR3 DNA: TGTGCCAGCAAAGCAGGCCATAGCACAGATACGCAGTATTTT
clone size: few; D gene: TRBD1; J gene: TRBJ1-6; V gene: TRBV6-5; CDR3 protein: CASSYGATGGSPLHF; CDR3 DNA: TGTGCCAGCAGTTACGGGGCGACAGGGGGCTCACCCCTCCACTTT
clone size: -; D gene: -; J gene: TRBJ2-5; V gene: TRBV5-1; CDR3 protein: CASSRTEWAPKETQYF; CDR3 DNA: TGCGCCAGCAGCCGTACTGAATGGGCCCCGAAAGAGACCCAGTACTTC
clone size: -; D gene: TRBD1; J gene: TRBJ2-3; V gene: TRBV7-2; CDR3 protein: CASSLVTGLRDTQYF; CDR3 DNA: TGTGCCAGCAGCTTAGTGACAGGGCTCCGAGATACGCAGTATTTT
clone size: -; D gene: -; J gene: TRBJ1-5; V gene: TRBV19; CDR3 protein: CASSRVNQPQHF; CDR3 DNA: TGTGCCAGTAGTAGAGTAAATCAGCCCCAGCATTTT
clone size: -; D gene: -; J gene: TRBJ1-1; V gene: TRBV14; CDR3 protein: CASSQDRVSRAFF; CDR3 DNA: TGTGCCAGCAGCCAAGATCGGGTTAGCAGGGCTTTCTTT
clone size: -; D gene: -; J gene: TRBJ2-7; V gene: TRBV6-5; CDR3 protein: CASSHPRSEQYF; CDR3 DNA: TGTGCCAGCAGCCACCCAAGGAGCGAGCAGTACTTC
clone size: once; D gene: -; J gene: TRBJ2-2; V gene: TRBV6-5; CDR3 protein: CASSYSNTGELFF; CDR3 DNA: TGTGCCAGCAGTTACTCTAACACCGGGGAGCTGTTTTTT
clone size: few; D gene: -; J gene: TRBJ1-4; V gene: TRBV3-1/TRBV3-2; CDR3 protein: CASSQEEAPGLFF; CDR3 DNA: TGTGCCAGCAGCCAAGAAGAGGCCCCGGGACTGTTTTTT
clone size: -; D gene: TRBD1; J gene: TRBJ1-5; V gene: TRBV6-2/TRBV6-3; CDR3 protein: CASSYSGGRSNQPQHF; CDR3 DNA: TGTGCCAGCAGTTACTCAGGGGGCCGGAGCAATCAGCCCCAGCATTTT
clone size: few; D gene: -; J gene: TRBJ1-1; V gene: TRBV5-1; CDR3 protein: CASSLRTGGTEAFF; CDR3 DNA: TGCGCCAGCAGCCTCCGGACCGGCGGCACTGAAGCTTTCTTT